This T cell receptor (beta chain) was captured in a study of blood T cell repertoires in COVID-19. The table came from immunoSEQ multiplex PCR; TCRdb's copy has only in-frame clones and leaves some out. The table has some 120,000 clones, about 80% seen once. The sequenced sample was peripheral blood. This receptor was taken from a woman aged 45-65 years with acute or convalescent COVID-19.

The CDR3 sequence is CASSTGHYTDTQYF. DNA of the CDR3: TGTGCCAGTAGCACGGGACACTACACAGATACGCAGTATTTT. The V call is TRBV19, the J call TRBJ2-3, with D tentatively TRBD1 (6 bases). CDR3 length equals 14 residues. In germline, CDR1 is LNHDA, CDR2 SQIVND (reference sequence). V was cut by 6 bases and J by 2 bases, with 12 bases left in between.